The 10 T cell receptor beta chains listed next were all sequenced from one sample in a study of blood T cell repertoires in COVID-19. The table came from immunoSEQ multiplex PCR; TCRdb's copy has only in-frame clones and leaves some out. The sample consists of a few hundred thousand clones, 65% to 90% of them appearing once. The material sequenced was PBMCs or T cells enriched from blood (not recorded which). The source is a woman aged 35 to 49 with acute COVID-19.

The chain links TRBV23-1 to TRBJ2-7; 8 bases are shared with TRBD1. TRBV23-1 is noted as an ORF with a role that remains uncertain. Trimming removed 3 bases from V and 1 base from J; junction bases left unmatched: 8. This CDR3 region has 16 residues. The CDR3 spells CASSHAGGGFSYEQYF. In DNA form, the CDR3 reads TGCGCCAGCAGTCATGCAGGGGGCGGATTTTCCTACGAGCAGTACTTC.

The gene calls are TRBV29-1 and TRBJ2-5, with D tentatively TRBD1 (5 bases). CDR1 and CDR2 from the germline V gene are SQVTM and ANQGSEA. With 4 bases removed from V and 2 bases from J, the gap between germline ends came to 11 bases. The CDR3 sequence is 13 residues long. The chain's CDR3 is CSVGFRGQETQYF. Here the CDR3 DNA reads TGCAGCGTTGGATTTAGGGGACAAGAGACCCAGTACTTC.

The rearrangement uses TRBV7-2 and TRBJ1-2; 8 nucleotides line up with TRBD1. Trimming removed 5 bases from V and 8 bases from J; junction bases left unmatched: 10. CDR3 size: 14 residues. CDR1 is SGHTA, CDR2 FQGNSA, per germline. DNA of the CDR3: TGTGCCAGCAGCCCCACCCGGACAGGGTGGGGCTACACCTTC. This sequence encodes CASSPTRTGWGYTF.

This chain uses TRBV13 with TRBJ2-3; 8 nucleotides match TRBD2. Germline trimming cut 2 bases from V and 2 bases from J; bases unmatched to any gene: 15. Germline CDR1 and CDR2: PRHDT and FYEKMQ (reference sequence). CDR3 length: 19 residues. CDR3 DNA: TGTGCCAGCAGCTTATCCTCAGCGGGGGTTCTACTCAACACAGATACGCAGTATTTT. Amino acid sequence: CASSLSSAGVLLNTDTQYF.

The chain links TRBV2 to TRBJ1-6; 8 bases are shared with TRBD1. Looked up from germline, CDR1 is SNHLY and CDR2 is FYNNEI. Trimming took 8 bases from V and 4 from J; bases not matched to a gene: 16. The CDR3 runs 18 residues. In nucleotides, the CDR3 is TGTGCCAGCGGCAGGGGGCTAGCGACAACCAAATATAATTCACCCCTCCACTTT. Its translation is CASGRGLATTKYNSPLHF.

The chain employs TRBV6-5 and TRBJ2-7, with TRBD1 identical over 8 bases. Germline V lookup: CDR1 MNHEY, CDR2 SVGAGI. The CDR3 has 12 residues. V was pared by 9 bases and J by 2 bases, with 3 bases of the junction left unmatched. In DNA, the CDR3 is TGTGCCAGTGGACAGGGAACCTACGAGCAGTACTTC. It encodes CASGQGTYEQYF.

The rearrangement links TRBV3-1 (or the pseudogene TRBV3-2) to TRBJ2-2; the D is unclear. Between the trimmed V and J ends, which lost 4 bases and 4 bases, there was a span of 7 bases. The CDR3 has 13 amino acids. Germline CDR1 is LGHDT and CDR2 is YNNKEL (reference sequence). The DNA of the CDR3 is TGTGCCAGCAGCCCCTTCAGCACCGGGGAGCTGTTTTTT. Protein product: CASSPFSTGELFF.

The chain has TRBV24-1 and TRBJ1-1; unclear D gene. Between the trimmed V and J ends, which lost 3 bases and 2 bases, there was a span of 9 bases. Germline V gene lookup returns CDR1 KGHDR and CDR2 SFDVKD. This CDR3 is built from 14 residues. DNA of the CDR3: TGTGCCACCAGTGATGGGCAGATTAACACTGAAGCTTTCTTT. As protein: CATSDGQINTEAFF.

The CDR3 sequence is CASNEGGRQGAYGYTF. CDR3 nucleotide sequence: TGTGCCAGTAATGAAGGGGGACGACAGGGGGCCTATGGCTACACCTTC. The chain is built from TRBV19 and TRBJ1-2, with 10 positions matching TRBD1. There are 16 residues in the CDR3. J gave up 4 bases and V 7 bases, and 12 bases lay outside the gene matches. Germline values: CDR1 LNHDA, CDR2 SQIVND (reference sequence).

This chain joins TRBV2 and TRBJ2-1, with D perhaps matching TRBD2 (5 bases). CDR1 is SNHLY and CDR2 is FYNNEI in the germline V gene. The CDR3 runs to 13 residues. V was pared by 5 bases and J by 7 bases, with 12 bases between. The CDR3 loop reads CASSMAGGNEQFF. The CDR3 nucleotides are TGTGCCAGCAGTATGGCGGGTGGTAATGAGCAGTTCTTC.